This T cell receptor beta chain was recorded in a study of PD-L1 blockade in urothelial cancer. Study at large: T cells numbered a median of approximately 130,000 in the blood samples.

Sample time point: pretreatment peripheral blood. The method was immunoSEQ multiplex PCR; TCRdb's version includes in-frame clones alone and lacks a portion of them. This table has tens of thousands of clones, 84% appearing once. The CDR3 runs 16 residues. Germline values: CDR1 GTSNPN, CDR2 SVGIG (reference sequence). Losses at the gene ends were 4 bases for V and 3 bases for J; bases not matched to a gene: 11. The receptor's source is a woman in her 70s with urothelial cancer. The sample consisted of PBMCs, taken around atezolizumab (anti-PD-L1) treatment. The chain recombines TRBV30 with TRBJ2-5; 10 bases agree with TRBD2. The CDR3 region has the DNA TGTGCCTGGACTTGGGGTAGCGGGGGGCTAAAAGAGACCCAGTACTTC. It yields the protein CAWTWGSGGLKETQYF.